What follows are 8 T cell receptor beta chains derived from one specimen sequenced in a study of PD-1 blockade in classical Hodgkin lymphoma. Specified time point: cycle 4 day 1 (C4D1), after more than five weeks of nivolumab. Following autologous stem cell transplantation, relapse occurred in every patient, and exposure to brentuximab vedotin varied. Sequencing was performed with immunoSEQ multiplex PCR; in TCRdb, only in-frame clones are kept and a portion is missing. This sample has roughly 64,000 clones; more than 80% occur once, and the top ten carry under 13%. This sample comprised peripheral blood mononuclear cells (PBMCs), obtained before the fourth cycle of nivolumab. The source of these receptors is a human donor with classical Hodgkin lymphoma.

The chain combines TRBV4-2 with TRBJ1-2, with a tentative D call TRBD1 (5 bases). Germline CDR1 reads LGHNA; CDR2 reads YNFKEQ. CDR3 length: 16 amino acids. Trimming took 1 base from V and 2 from J, leaving 14 bases between them. The CDR3 loop is CASSQAAGRENYGYTF. The CDR3 DNA reads TGTGCCAGCAGCCAAGCAGCCGGCAGGGAGAACTATGGCTACACCTTC.

The CDR3: CASSDSGGVQTQYF. The CDR3 region has the DNA TGTGCCAGCAGTGATAGCGGGGGGGTGCAGACCCAGTACTTC. The chain joins TRBV6-1 to TRBJ2-5; TRBD2 matches at 11 bases. The V and J ends lost 3 bases and 6 bases, in that order; junction bases with no gene match: 3. This CDR3 has 14 amino acids. From germline, CDR1 is MNHNS and CDR2 SASEGT.

CDR3 amino acids: CASSENREQFF. The CDR3, as DNA: TGCGCCAGCAGTGAGAATCGGGAGCAGTTCTTC. V usage is TRBV10-1 and J usage is TRBJ2-1; D gene ambiguous. The CDR3 totals 11 residues. From germline, CDR1 is WNHNN and CDR2 SYGVQD (reference sequence). V was shortened by 2 bases and J by 10 bases, with 6 bases between the two germline ends.

The rearrangement uses TRBV19 and TRBJ2-7, with 9 bases aligning to TRBD1. Germline trimming cut 3 bases from V and 5 bases from J; bases unmatched to any gene: 5. The germline CDR1 and CDR2 sequences are LNHDA and SQIVND (reference sequence). This CDR3 has 14 amino acids. In DNA form, the CDR3 reads TGTGCCAGTAGTATCATGGGACAGGGTAACGAGCAGTACTTC. Translated: CASSIMGQGNEQYF.

This chain joins TRBV7-9 and TRBJ2-3; no firm D call. The CDR3 consists of 16 residues. Germline V gene lookup returns CDR1 SEHNR and CDR2 FQNEAQ (reference sequence). Trimming removed 3 bases at V and 4 bases at J, with 17 bases between. CDR3 in DNA: TGTGCCAGCAGCTTGGTTAGGGTTATGTTGGCAGATACGCAGTATTTT. It codes for CASSLVRVMLADTQYF.

The DNA of the CDR3 is TGTGGATTGAGGGGCGAGGGGTTCTATGGCTACACCTTC. It codes for CGLRGEGFYGYTF. The chain carries TRBV6-1 and TRBJ1-2; a weak D match, TRBD1 (5 bases). Germline V gene lookup returns CDR1 MNHNS and CDR2 SASEGT. The CDR3 covers 13 residues.

This clone has just a few counts. This chain uses TRBV5-1 with TRBJ1-2; 7 nucleotides match TRBD1. V was clipped by 6 bases and J by 8 bases; unmatched bases: 10. The CDR3 runs to 13 residues. In germline, CDR1 is SGHRS, CDR2 YFSETQ. The CDR3 is CASTQGDNRGYTF. DNA for the CDR3: TGCGCCAGCACCCAGGGGGACAATAGGGGCTACACCTTC.

The chain has TRBV4-1 and TRBJ1-4; 10 nucleotides agree with TRBD1. This CDR3 spans 15 amino acids. With V trimmed by 1 base and J by 6 bases, 2 bases remained unmatched. The germline V gene has CDR1 MGHRA and CDR2 YSYEKL. CDR3 DNA sequence: TGCGCCAGCAGCCAAGGACAGGGGGCGGATGAAAAACTGTTTTTT. Its translation: CASSQGQGADEKLFF.